These 32 T cell receptor beta chains were sequenced from one sample in a study of response to subunit inactivated influenza vaccine. MiXCR, applied by TCRdb to the RT-PCR reads, yields one record per CDR3 protein. The sample yields more than 500,000 distinct CDR3 sequences, around 10% seen once. The sample also formed part of further work on T cells expressing NK-cell markers. That work adds: It was by 5'RACE template switching with UMIs that TCR beta cDNA was made.

The sample consisted of PBMCs from blood, taken on the day of vaccination. Receptor source: a man in his fifties who received an inactivated influenza vaccine.

Many counts were recorded for this clonotype. The chain has TRBV12-3 or TRBV12-4 and TRBJ2-7; a weak D match, TRBD2 (6 bases). The CDR3 contains 18 residues. V was pared by 2 bases and J by 2 bases, with 22 bases between. The CDR3 is CASSLYEIWGTGAYEQYF. The CDR3 DNA follows: TGTGCCAGCAGTTTATATGAGATATGGGGGACGGGGGCCTACGAGCAGTACTTC.

The chain employs TRBV20-1 and TRBJ2-7, with TRBD1 matching over 7 bases. CDR3 length equals 13 residues. Unmatched junction bases numbered 9, after V lost 6 bases and J lost 4 bases. Germline V gene sequence: CDR1 DFQATT, CDR2 SNEGSKA (reference sequence). This CDR3 reads CSAIRQGGYEQYF. The CDR3 DNA follows: TGCAGTGCAATTAGACAGGGCGGATACGAGCAGTACTTC.

This clonotype was found many times. The rearrangement links TRBV7-2 to TRBJ2-5, with 11 bases lining up with TRBD2. J lost 5 bases, V lost 0 bases, and 11 bases had no gene match. CDR1 is SGHTA and CDR2 is FQGNSA in the germline V gene. The CDR3 sequence is 18 residues long. The CDR3 sequence: CASSLASLAGGGLETQYF. The CDR3 bases are TGTGCCAGCAGCTTAGCGTCGCTAGCGGGAGGTGGTTTGGAGACCCAGTACTTC.

The chain recombines TRBV7-2 with TRBJ1-6; D is undetermined. The CDR3 covers 15 residues. V was pared by 1 base and J by 7 bases, with 11 bases between. Germline CDR1 is SGHTA and CDR2 is FQGNSA. CDR3: CASSLVVVRNSPLHF. The CDR3 DNA follows: TGTGCCAGCAGCTTAGTGGTGGTTCGGAATTCACCCCTCCACTTT.

The chain combines TRBV7-2 with TRBJ1-4; 7 bases line up with TRBD1. J gave up 8 bases and V 1 base, and 4 bases lay outside the gene matches. In germline, CDR1 is SGHTA, CDR2 FQGNSA. This CDR3 is built from 14 residues. CDR3 amino acids: CASSLGRGEEKLFF. Written as DNA, the CDR3 is TGTGCCAGCAGCTTAGGCAGGGGGGAAGAAAAACTGTTTTTT.

The genes are TRBV11-2 and TRBJ2-3; TRBD2 matches 11 bases. The CDR3 has 17 residues. Germline V CDR1 and CDR2: SGHAT, FQNNGV. With V trimmed by 4 bases and J by 8 bases, 14 bases remained unmatched. Written as DNA, the CDR3 is TGTGCCAGCAGCTCTATTAGCGGGGGGGCCTATGAAGGTACGCAGTATTTT. It codes for CASSSISGGAYEGTQYF.

This clonotype was counted many times. The chain recombines TRBV7-2 with TRBJ2-2; TRBD1 matches at 8 bases. This CDR3 is built from 15 residues. J gave up 1 base and V 6 bases, and 4 bases lay outside the gene matches. CDR1 is SGHTA, CDR2 FQGNSA, per germline. The CDR3 reads CASRYGTGNTGELFF. CDR3 DNA sequence: TGTGCCAGCAGATACGGGACAGGGAACACCGGGGAGCTGTTTTTT.

This clonotype was counted between two and nine times. The chain has TRBV7-9 and TRBJ1-2; D not resolved. CDR1 SEHNR and CDR2 FQNEAQ come from the germline V gene (reference sequence). The CDR3 extends over 13 amino acids. Between the trimmed V and J ends, which lost 2 bases and 6 bases, there was a span of 10 bases. DNA of the CDR3: TGTGCCAGCAGCTTAATAGCCGGCGATGGCTACACCTTC. Translating gives CASSLIAGDGYTF.

V gene TRBV21-1 combines with J gene TRBJ2-7; the DNA was not compared with TRBD1, the D call given in the table. TRBV21-1 is assigned pseudogene status. The CDR3 is 14 residues long. Here the CDR3 reads CASSFDRVSCEQYF. CDR3 coding DNA: TGTGCCAGCAGCTTCGACAGGGTTTCCTGCGAGCAGTACTTC.

This clonotype showed up just a few times. This rearrangement joins TRBV7-2 to TRBJ2-1; no reliable D call. Between the trimmed V and J ends, which lost 1 base and 0 bases, there was a span of 10 bases. Germline CDR1 SGHTA, CDR2 FQGNSA. The CDR3 totals 16 residues. CDR3 amino acids: CASSLEQISSYNEQFF. The CDR3 DNA reads as TGTGCCAGCAGCTTAGAACAGATCAGCTCCTACAATGAGCAGTTCTTC.

The chain carries TRBV7-2 and TRBJ1-6; TRBD1 matches 10 bases. The CDR3 is 15 residues long. The V segment lost 5 bases and the J segment 9 bases; nucleotides outside the gene matches: 7. CDR1 and CDR2 (germline): SGHTA, FQGNSA. CDR3 in DNA: TGTGCCAGCAGCCTTCGACAGGGGGCGGGTTCACCCCTCCACTTT. Encoded protein: CASSLRQGAGSPLHF.

This clonotype was detected many times. Relative to the germline gene, one junction end is altered; a read error may explain this. The V call is TRBV5-1, the J call TRBJ1-1, with D possibly TRBD1 on 6 matching bases. The CDR3 has 14 residues. The germline V gene has CDR1 SGHRS and CDR2 YFSETQ. The CDR3 loop is CASSSQGRDTEAFF. The CDR3 DNA reads as TGTGCCAGCAGTTCACAGGGAAGGGACACTGAAGCTTTCTTT.

This clonotype turned up a few times. This rearrangement joins TRBV12-3 or TRBV12-4 to TRBJ2-2; 8 positions agree with TRBD2. The length of the CDR3 is 13 residues. V lost 9 bases and J lost 7; bases outside the gene matches: 7. CDR3 nucleotides: TGTGCCAGTAGCGAGCGGGGGTACGGGGAGCTGTTTTTT. Its protein is CASSERGYGELFF.

This clonotype was picked up many times. The chain links TRBV2 to TRBJ2-1; weak D call: TRBD1 (6 bases). Deletions cut 8 bases from V and 0 bases from J, with 11 bases between. CDR1 and CDR2 from the germline V gene are SNHLY and FYNNEI. The CDR3 consists of 14 residues. The CDR3 nucleotides are TGTGCCAGCGATGGGACACTCTCCTACAATGAGCAGTTCTTC. Translated, it gives CASDGTLSYNEQFF. The whole variable domain, filled in from reference TRBV2 and TRBJ2-1, reads EPEVTQTPSHQVTQMGQEVILRCVPISNHLYFYWYRQILGQKVEFLVSFYNNEISEKSEIFDDQFSVERPDGSNFTLKIRSTKLEDSAMYFCASDGTLSYNEQFFGPGTRLTVL.

This rearrangement joins TRBV19 to TRBJ2-1, with TRBD1 matching over 10 bases. This CDR3 region has 15 residues. The trim removed 3 bases at V and 8 bases at J, leaving 7 bases unmatched. Germline values: CDR1 LNHDA, CDR2 SQIVND (reference sequence). The CDR3 nucleotides are TGTGCCAGTAGTATCGGGACAGGGGTTCTCGATGAGCAGTTCTTC. It codes for CASSIGTGVLDEQFF.

This clonotype has a handful of counts. This chain uses TRBV11-2 with TRBJ2-7; D not certain. The germline V gene encodes CDR1 SGHAT and CDR2 FQNNGV. CDR3 length: 14 amino acids. V was clipped by 5 bases and J by 4 bases, with 15 bases between them. The CDR3 bases are TGTGCCAGCAGCCTTCAAAATCGCGGATACGAGCAGTACTTC. It is translated as CASSLQNRGYEQYF.

The genes are TRBV6-1 and TRBJ1-4, with D possibly being TRBD1 (5 bases). In germline, CDR1 is MNHNS, CDR2 SASEGT. The V end lost 6 bases, the J end lost 7 bases, and 12 bases lay between the germline ends. This CDR3 spans 13 amino acids. The CDR3 bases are TGTGCCAGCAGGAGGCGGGGCGGTGAAAAACTGTTTTTT. It specifies CASRRRGGEKLFF.

This chain uses TRBV7-2 with TRBJ2-5; 14 bases are a match to TRBD2. Germline V gives CDR1 SGHTA, CDR2 FQGNSA. The CDR3 length is 16 residues. Trimming at V came to 5 bases and at J to 2 bases, leaving 4 bases not matched to a gene. The CDR3 region is CASSKGLAGDQETQYF. The CDR3 nucleotides read TGTGCCAGCAGCAAGGGACTAGCGGGGGATCAAGAGACCCAGTACTTC.

J is TRBJ2-5 and V is TRBV28; D possibly corresponds to TRBD2 (5 bases). This CDR3 contains 13 residues. Trimming stripped 4 bases from V and 9 bases from J, with 15 bases between. In germline, CDR1 is MDHEN, CDR2 SYDVKM. CDR3 sequence: CASSSPYRRAQYF. Here the CDR3 DNA reads TGTGCCAGCAGTTCTCCGTATCGGCGGGCCCAGTACTTC.

This clonotype has only a few counts. The chain joins TRBV7-2 to TRBJ2-3; unclear D gene. CDR3 length: 14 amino acids. CDR1 and CDR2 (germline): SGHTA, FQGNSA. V shed 5 bases and J shed 1 base, with 10 bases lying between them. The CDR3 spells CASSRYVGTDTQYF. CDR3 nucleotides: TGTGCCAGCAGCCGATATGTAGGCACAGATACGCAGTATTTT.

This clonotype appeared many times. This chain uses TRBV11-2 with TRBJ2-4, with D hard to call. Germline assignment: CDR1 SGHAT and CDR2 FQNNGV. V was shortened by 1 base and J by 4 bases, with 5 bases between the two germline ends. The CDR3 totals 13 residues. DNA of the CDR3: TGTGCCAGCAGCTTAGCGGAAAAAAACATTCAGTACTTC. Amino acid sequence: CASSLAEKNIQYF.

This clonotype has a handful of counts. CDR3 residues: CASSRGTYTDTQYF. For the CDR3, the DNA is TGTGCCAGCTCACGGGGGACATACACAGATACGCAGTATTTT. The chain recombines TRBV18 with TRBJ2-3, with D perhaps TRBD1 (6 bases). V lost 4 bases to trimming and J lost 2 bases, with 10 bases between them. Germline CDR1 reads KGHSH; CDR2 reads LQKENI. The CDR3 consists of 14 residues.

V is TRBV12-3 or TRBV12-4 and J is TRBJ2-7, with D possibly matching TRBD1 (6 bases). Trimming stripped 8 bases from V and 6 bases from J, with 20 bases between. CDR3 size: 14 residues. The CDR3 protein is CASATMYTGPEQYF. In DNA form, the CDR3 reads TGTGCCAGCGCTACCATGTACACAGGGCCCGAGCAGTACTTC.

Only a few counts were recorded for this clonotype. The V call is TRBV29-1, the J call TRBJ2-7, with a possible D match to TRBD1 (5 bases). V lost 4 bases and J 2 bases, leaving 12 bases between the germline ends. The CDR3 runs 13 residues. Germline V lookup: CDR1 SQVTM, CDR2 ANQGSEA. The CDR3 loop is CSVGQPNTYEQYF. The CDR3 DNA follows: TGCAGCGTTGGACAGCCGAATACCTACGAGCAGTACTTC.

This chain joins TRBV30 and TRBJ2-5, with no clear D. The CDR3 extends over 12 amino acids. V was cut by 2 bases and J by 2 bases, with 6 bases left in between. Germline assignment: CDR1 GTSNPN and CDR2 SVGIG (reference sequence). In DNA, the CDR3 is TGTGCCTGGAGTCTGCAGCAAGAGACCCAGTACTTC. This codes for CAWSLQQETQYF.

This clonotype was counted many times. V gene TRBV7-2 combines with J gene TRBJ1-2, with 10 bases that match TRBD1. The CDR3 consists of 14 residues. Germline V gene lookup returns CDR1 SGHTA and CDR2 FQGNSA. The V and J ends lost 5 bases and 5 bases, in that order; junction bases with no gene match: 5. The CDR3 DNA reads as TGTGCCAGCAGCGGGACAGGGGCCCGGTATGGCTACACCTTC. It encodes CASSGTGARYGYTF.

This clonotype has only a few counts. V usage is TRBV6-6 and J usage is TRBJ1-1, with a weak D call TRBD1 (5 bases). Trimming left V 2 bases short and J 8 bases short, with 9 bases between. The CDR3 is 12 residues long. CDR1 is MNHNY, CDR2 SVGAGI, per germline (reference sequence). As DNA, the CDR3 is TGTGCCAGCAGTTACCAGGGCCTGGAAGCTTTCTTT. As protein: CASSYQGLEAFF.

This clonotype was detected only a few times. The chain combines TRBV4-3 with TRBJ2-2, with no clear D. The germline V gene has CDR1 LGHNA and CDR2 YSLEER. The CDR3 has 13 amino acids. The ends were cut back, 0 bases at V and 7 bases at J, with 6 bases in the middle. The CDR3 loop reads CASSQEIYGELFF. Here the CDR3 DNA reads TGCGCCAGCAGCCAAGAAATATACGGGGAGCTGTTTTTT.

This clonotype occurred a few times. This CDR3 reads CASSLVLESYNEQFF. The DNA of the CDR3 is TGTGCCAGCAGCTTAGTGCTAGAGTCCTACAATGAGCAGTTCTTC. The chain recombines TRBV7-6 with TRBJ2-1; D remains unclear. Trimming stripped 1 base from V and 1 base from J, with 8 bases between. CDR1 is SGHVS, CDR2 FNYEAQ, per germline. The CDR3 is 15 amino acids.

This chain uses TRBV11-2 with TRBJ2-6; D is ambiguous. Germline V lookup: CDR1 SGHAT, CDR2 FQNNGV. Trimming stripped 2 bases from V and 1 base from J, with 18 bases between. This CDR3 region has 19 residues. Written as DNA, the CDR3 is TGTGCCAGCAGCTTAATTTTCCAGGAAAGGGCGTCTGGGGCCAACGTCCTGACTTTC. Protein sequence: CASSLIFQERASGANVLTF.

A single count supports this clonotype. The CDR3 nucleotides read TGCAGTGCTAGAGGTCTTAGGGAGAACACTGAAGCTTTCTTT. It yields the protein CSARGLRENTEAFF. The chain joins TRBV20-1 to TRBJ1-1; D remains unclear. Germline-derived CDR1 and CDR2 are DFQATT and SNEGSKA (reference sequence). The CDR3 extends over 14 amino acids. With 1 base removed from V and 1 base from J, the gap between germline ends came to 10 bases.

The gene calls are TRBV5-6 and TRBJ2-1, with D unresolved. This CDR3 comprises 15 residues. The V end was cut by 0 bases, the J end by 8 bases, with 15 bases between. Germline-derived CDR1 and CDR2 are SGHDT and YYEEEE. The CDR3 is CASSLEKGDLHEQFF. DNA for the CDR3: TGTGCCAGCAGCTTGGAAAAGGGTGACCTTCATGAGCAGTTCTTC. Full variable domain (rest looked up from reference TRBV5-6 and TRBJ2-1): DAGVTQSPTHLIKTRGQQVTLRCSPKSGHDTVSWYQQALGQGPQFIFQYYEEEERQRGNFPDRFSGHQFPNYSSELNVNALLLGDSALYLCASSLEKGDLHEQFFGPGTRLTVL.